These 2 T cell receptor beta chains originate from one sample sequenced in a study of OX40 agonist ivuxolimab in advanced cancers. Method: immunoSEQ multiplex PCR; TCRdb's copy keeps in-frame clones and lacks some. The table includes 55,000 to 80,000 clones, over 75% detected once. Sample: CD4+ or CD8+ T cells sorted from blood, taken in a trial of the OX40 agonist ivuxolimab. These receptors came from an adult with an advanced solid tumor such as melanoma, head and neck, liver or kidney cancer.

The chain couples TRBV7-9 to TRBJ1-1; D is uncertain. The V gene's germline CDR1 is SEHNR and CDR2 FQNEAQ (reference sequence). This CDR3 spans 14 amino acids. V was cut by 9 bases and J by 5 bases, with 19 bases left in between. The DNA of the CDR3 is TGTGCCAGTAGCCGGGCCCCCAAAGGGACTGAAGCTTTCTTT. Protein: CASSRAPKGTEAFF.

The chain uses TRBV5-5 and TRBJ1-2, with 9 bases fitting TRBD1. The CDR3 sequence is 16 residues long. The junction had 13 bases not matched to a gene; V was cut back by 4 bases and J by 6 bases. Germline V lookup: CDR1 SGHKS, CDR2 YYEKEE (reference sequence). CDR3 sequence: CASSLQQGALWDGYTF. CDR3 nucleotide sequence: TGTGCCAGCAGCCTTCAACAGGGGGCGCTTTGGGATGGCTACACCTTC.